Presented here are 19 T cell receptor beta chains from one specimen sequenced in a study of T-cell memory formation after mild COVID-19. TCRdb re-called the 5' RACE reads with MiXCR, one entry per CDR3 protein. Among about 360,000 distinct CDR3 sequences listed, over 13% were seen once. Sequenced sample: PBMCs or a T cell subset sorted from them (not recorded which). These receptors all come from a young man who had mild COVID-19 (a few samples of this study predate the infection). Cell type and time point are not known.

CDR3 region: CASSGGWNNQPQHF. In DNA, the CDR3 is TGTGCCTCCTCGGGGGGTTGGAACAATCAGCCCCAGCATTTT. V is TRBV12-3 or TRBV12-4 and J is TRBJ1-5; D perhaps matches TRBD1 (5 bases). V shed 11 bases and J shed 3 bases, with 17 bases lying between them. This CDR3 spans 14 amino acids.

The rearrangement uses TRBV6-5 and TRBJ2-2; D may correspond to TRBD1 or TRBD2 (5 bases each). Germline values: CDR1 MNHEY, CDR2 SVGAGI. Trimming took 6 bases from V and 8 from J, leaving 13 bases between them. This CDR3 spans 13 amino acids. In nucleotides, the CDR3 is TGTGCCAGCAGGTCCGGGGCCCCGGGGGAGCTGTTTTTT. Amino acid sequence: CASRSGAPGELFF.

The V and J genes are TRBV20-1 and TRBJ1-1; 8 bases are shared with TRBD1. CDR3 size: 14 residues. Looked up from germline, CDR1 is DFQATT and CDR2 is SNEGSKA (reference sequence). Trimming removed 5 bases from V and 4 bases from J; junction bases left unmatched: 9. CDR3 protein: CSAPDTGGLTEAFF. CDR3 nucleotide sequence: TGCAGTGCTCCCGACACAGGGGGTCTCACTGAAGCTTTCTTT.

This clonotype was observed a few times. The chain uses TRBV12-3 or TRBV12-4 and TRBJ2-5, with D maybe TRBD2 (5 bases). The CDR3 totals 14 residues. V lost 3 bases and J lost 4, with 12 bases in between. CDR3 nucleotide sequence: TGTGCCAGCAGTTTTTCGGGGATTGGAGAGACCCAGTACTTC. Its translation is CASSFSGIGETQYF.

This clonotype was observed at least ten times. CDR3 loop: CASSDRGSDTQYF. In nucleotides, the CDR3 is TGTGCCAGCAGCGACAGGGGCTCGGATACGCAGTATTTT. The J gene is TRBJ2-3, the V gene TRBV7-2, with 8 nucleotides matching TRBD1. Germline V CDR1 and CDR2: SGHTA, FQGNSA. V gave up 5 bases and J gave up 6 bases; unmatched junction bases: 4. The CDR3 has 13 residues. The full variable domain, with the rest looked up from reference TRBV7-2 and TRBJ2-3, is GAGVSQSPSNKVTEKGKDVELRCDPISGHTALYWYRQSLGQGLEFLIYFQGNSAPDKSGLPSDRFSAERTGGSVSTLTIQRTQQEDSAVYLCASSDRGSDTQYFGPGTRLTVL.

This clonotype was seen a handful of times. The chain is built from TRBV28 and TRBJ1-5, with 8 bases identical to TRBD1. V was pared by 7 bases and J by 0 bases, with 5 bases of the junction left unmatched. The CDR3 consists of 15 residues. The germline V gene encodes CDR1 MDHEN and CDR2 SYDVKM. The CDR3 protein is CASKPDRGSNQPQHF. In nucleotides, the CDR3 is TGTGCCAGCAAACCAGACAGGGGTAGCAATCAGCCCCAGCATTTT.

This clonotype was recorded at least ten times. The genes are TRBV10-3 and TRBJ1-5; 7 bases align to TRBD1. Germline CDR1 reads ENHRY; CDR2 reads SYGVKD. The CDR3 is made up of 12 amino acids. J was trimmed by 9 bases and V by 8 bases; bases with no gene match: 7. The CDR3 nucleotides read TGTGCCATCGGAACAGGGGATGGGCCCCAGCATTTT. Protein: CAIGTGDGPQHF.

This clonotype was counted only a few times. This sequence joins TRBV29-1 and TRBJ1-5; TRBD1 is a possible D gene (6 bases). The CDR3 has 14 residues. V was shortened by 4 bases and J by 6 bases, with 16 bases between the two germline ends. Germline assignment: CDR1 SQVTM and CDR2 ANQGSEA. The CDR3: CSVVWGARGQPQHF. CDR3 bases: TGCAGCGTTGTTTGGGGGGCTAGGGGTCAGCCCCAGCATTTT.

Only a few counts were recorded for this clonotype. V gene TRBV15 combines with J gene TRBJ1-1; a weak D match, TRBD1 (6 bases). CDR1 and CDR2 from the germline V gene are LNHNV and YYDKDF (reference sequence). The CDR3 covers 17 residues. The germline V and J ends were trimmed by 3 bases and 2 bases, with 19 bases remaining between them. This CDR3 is CATSRSDPGHANTEAFF. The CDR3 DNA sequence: TGTGCCACCAGCAGGAGCGACCCGGGACACGCAAACACTGAAGCTTTCTTT.

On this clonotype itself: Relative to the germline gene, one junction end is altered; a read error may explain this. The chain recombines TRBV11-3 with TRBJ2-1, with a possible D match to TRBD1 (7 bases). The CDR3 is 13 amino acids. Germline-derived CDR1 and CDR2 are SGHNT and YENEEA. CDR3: CASSLDIQGTPSF. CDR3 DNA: TGTGCCAGCAGCTTGGATATACAGGGGACTCCGTCCTTC.

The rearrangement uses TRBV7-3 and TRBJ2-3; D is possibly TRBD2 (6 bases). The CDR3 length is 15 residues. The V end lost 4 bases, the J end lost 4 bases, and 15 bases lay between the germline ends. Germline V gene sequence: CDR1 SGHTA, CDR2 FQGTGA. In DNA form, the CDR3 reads TGTGCCAGCAGCTCCTCCGGGACTTCATCAGATACGCAGTATTTT. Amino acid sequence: CASSSSGTSSDTQYF.

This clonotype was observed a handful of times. CDR3 amino acids: CASSYQSVLPYGYTF. As DNA, the CDR3 is TGTGCCAGCAGTTACCAGTCAGTATTACCCTATGGCTACACCTTC. The chain is built from TRBV6-5 and TRBJ1-2; D call uncertain. The CDR3 runs to 15 residues. Trimming took 2 bases from V and 4 from J, leaving 14 bases between them. Germline V gene sequence: CDR1 MNHEY, CDR2 SVGAGI.

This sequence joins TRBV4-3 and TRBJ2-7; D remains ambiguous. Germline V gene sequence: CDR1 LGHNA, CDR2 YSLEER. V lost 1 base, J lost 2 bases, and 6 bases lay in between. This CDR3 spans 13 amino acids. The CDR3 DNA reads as TGCGCCAGCAGCCAAGCTCGTACCTACGAGCAGTACTTC. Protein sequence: CASSQARTYEQYF.

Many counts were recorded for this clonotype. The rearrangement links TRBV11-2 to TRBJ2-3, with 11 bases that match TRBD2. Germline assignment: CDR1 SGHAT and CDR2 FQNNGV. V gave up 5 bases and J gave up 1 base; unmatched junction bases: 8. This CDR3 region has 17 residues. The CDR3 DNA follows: TGTGCCAGCAGCCCGGGGGGACTAGCGGTCGGCACAGATACGCAGTATTTT. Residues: CASSPGGLAVGTDTQYF. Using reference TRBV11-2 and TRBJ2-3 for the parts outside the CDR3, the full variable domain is EAGVAQSPRYKIIEKRQSVAFWCNPISGHATLYWYQQILGQGPKLLIQFQNNGVVDDSQLPKDRFSAERLKGVDSTLKIQPAKLEDSAVYLCASSPGGLAVGTDTQYFGPGTRLTVL.

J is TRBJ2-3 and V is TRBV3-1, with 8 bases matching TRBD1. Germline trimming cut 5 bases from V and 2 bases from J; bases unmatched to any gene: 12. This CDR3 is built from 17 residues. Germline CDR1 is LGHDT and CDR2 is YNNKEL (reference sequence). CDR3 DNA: TGTGCCAGCAGCACAGGAATAAAGGACAGGGACACAGATACGCAGTATTTT. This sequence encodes CASSTGIKDRDTDTQYF.

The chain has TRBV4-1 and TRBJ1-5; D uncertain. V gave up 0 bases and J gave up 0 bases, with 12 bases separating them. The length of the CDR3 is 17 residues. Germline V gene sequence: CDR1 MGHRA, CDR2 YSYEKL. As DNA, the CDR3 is TGCGCCAGCAGCCAAGAGTGGGCCGGGTATAGCAATCAGCCCCAGCATTTT. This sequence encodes CASSQEWAGYSNQPQHF.

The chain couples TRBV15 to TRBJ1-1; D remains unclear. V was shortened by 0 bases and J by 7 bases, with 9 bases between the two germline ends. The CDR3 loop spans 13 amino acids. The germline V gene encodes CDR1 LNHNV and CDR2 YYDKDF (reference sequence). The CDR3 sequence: CATSRDSLFEAFF. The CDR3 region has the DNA TGTGCCACCAGCAGAGATTCGTTGTTTGAAGCTTTCTTT. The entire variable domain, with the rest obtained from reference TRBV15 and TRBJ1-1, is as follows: DAMVIQNPRYQVTQFGKPVTLSCSQTLNHNVMYWYQQKSSQAPKLLFHYYDKDFNNEADTPDNFQSRRPNTSFCFLDIRSPGLGDTAMYLCATSRDSLFEAFFGQGTRLTVV.

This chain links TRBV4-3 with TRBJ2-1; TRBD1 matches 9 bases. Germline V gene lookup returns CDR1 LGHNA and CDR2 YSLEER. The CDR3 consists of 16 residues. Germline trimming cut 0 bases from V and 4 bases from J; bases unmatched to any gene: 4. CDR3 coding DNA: TGCGCCAGCAGCCAAGAGGGGACAGGGTCTTACAATGAGCAGTTCTTC. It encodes CASSQEGTGSYNEQFF.

CDR3 coding DNA: TGTGCCAGCAGCCAAGTTCCAGTGAACACTGAAGCTTTCTTT. Its protein product is CASSQVPVNTEAFF. J is TRBJ1-1 and V is TRBV14; D remains unclear. Germline values: CDR1 SGHDN, CDR2 FVKESK. The V end lost 1 base, the J end lost 0 bases, and 6 bases lay between the germline ends. The CDR3 covers 14 residues.